Sequencing of this T cell receptor beta chain was carried out in a study of cytotoxic CD8 clonotypes in ibrutinib-treated CLL. Turning to the study itself: Timing of response sample collection was a median around 12 months after treatment start, with a range of 6 to 36.

Only in-frame clones appear in the TCRdb table, and some are missing; sequencing was by immunoSEQ multiplex PCR. The table has around 70,000 clones, around nine tenths seen once. Germline values: CDR1 MGHRA, CDR2 YSYEKL. Losses at the gene ends were 1 base for V and 6 bases for J; bases not matched to a gene: 7. This CDR3 has 16 residues. This receptor was obtained from a human donor with chronic lymphocytic leukemia. The V and J genes are TRBV4-1 and TRBJ1-5; 9 positions agree with TRBD1. This specimen was PBMCs, taken after 12 months of ibrutinib treatment. The CDR3 sequence is CASSQVLGQGSQPQHF. CDR3 coding DNA: TGCGCCAGCAGCCAAGTTCTGGGACAGGGAAGTCAGCCCCAGCATTTT.